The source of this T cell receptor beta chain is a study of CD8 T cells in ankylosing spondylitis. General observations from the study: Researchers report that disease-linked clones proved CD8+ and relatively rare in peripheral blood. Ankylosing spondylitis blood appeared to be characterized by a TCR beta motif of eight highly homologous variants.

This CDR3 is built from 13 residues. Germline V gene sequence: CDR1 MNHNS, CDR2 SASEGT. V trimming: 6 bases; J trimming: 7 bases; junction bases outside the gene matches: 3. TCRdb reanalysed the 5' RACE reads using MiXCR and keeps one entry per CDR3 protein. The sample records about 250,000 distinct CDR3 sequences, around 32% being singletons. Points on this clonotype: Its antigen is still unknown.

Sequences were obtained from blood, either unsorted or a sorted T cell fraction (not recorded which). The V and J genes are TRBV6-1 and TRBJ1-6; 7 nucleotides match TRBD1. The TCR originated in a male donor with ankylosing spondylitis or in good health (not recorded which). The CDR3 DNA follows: TGTGCCAGCAGAGGACAGGCCAATTCACCCCTCCACTTT. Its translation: CASRGQANSPLHF.